The 30 T cell receptor beta chains below come from one sample, sequenced in a study of cytomegalovirus exposure and HLA in healthy donors. PCR was performed using 60 Vbeta and 13 Jbeta primers. Libraries were prepared by immunoSEQ multiplex PCR; TCRdb keeps only in-frame clonotypes and omits some of them. The sample has hundreds of thousands of clones, more than 60% seen once; the top ten hold roughly 1.9%. Sequenced material: PBMCs. These receptors were obtained from a woman in her thirties in good health and CMV-seronegative.

This clone appeared a few times. The chain combines TRBV11-1 with TRBJ1-2, with 9 bases aligning to TRBD1. V lost 7 bases and J lost 8; bases outside the gene matches: 14. Germline CDR1 and CDR2: SGHAT and FQDESV (reference sequence). The length of the CDR3 is 15 residues. CDR3 sequence: CASTSSRDRVRGYTF. The CDR3 coding sequence is TGTGCCAGCACATCGTCCCGGGACAGGGTTCGAGGCTACACCTTC.

This chain connects TRBV12-2 to TRBJ2-4; the table gives TRBD2 as D, unverified against the DNA. TRBV12-2 is a documented pseudogene. The CDR3 sequence is 22 residues long. The CDR3 reads CASRLAAGTSGGRGYAKNIQYF. In DNA form, the CDR3 reads TGTGCAAGTCGCTTAGCAGCAGGGACTAGCGGGGGGCGAGGGTATGCCAAAAACATTCAGTACTTC.

The V gene is TRBV7-9, the J gene TRBJ1-1, with a tentative D call TRBD1 (6 bases). Germline assignment: CDR1 SEHNR and CDR2 FQNEAQ (reference sequence). Trimming cost V 1 base and J 4 bases, with 10 bases left between them. CDR3 length: 14 residues. The CDR3 DNA sequence: TGTGCCAGCAGCTTAGACAGGGTGAGCACTGAAGCTTTCTTT. Its protein is CASSLDRVSTEAFF.

This sequence joins TRBV6-1 and TRBJ2-7, with 8 nucleotides matching TRBD1. The J segment lost 6 bases and the V segment lost 6 bases, leaving 13 bases of the junction unmatched. CDR1 is MNHNS, CDR2 SASEGT, per germline. The CDR3 covers 15 residues. The CDR3, as DNA: TGTGCCAGCAGGGATACAGGGGGAAGTTTCTTCGAGCAGTACTTC. Its translation: CASRDTGGSFFEQYF.

This rearrangement joins TRBV18 to TRBJ2-1; TRBD1 might be the D (6 bases). CDR1 and CDR2 from the germline V gene are KGHSH and LQKENI. The V and J ends lost 2 bases and 0 bases respectively, with 8 bases between them. The CDR3 length is 15 residues. Here the CDR3 DNA reads TGTGCCAGCTCACCAATGGACAGCTCCTACAATGAGCAGTTCTTC. Translation: CASSPMDSSYNEQFF. Looking up the rest from reference TRBV18 and TRBJ2-1 gives the full variable domain: NAGVMQNPRHLVRRRGQEARLRCSPMKGHSHVYWYRQLPEEGLKFMVYLQKENIIDESGMPKERFSAEFPKEGPSILRIQQVVRGDSAAYFCASSPMDSSYNEQFFGPGTRLTVL.

The gene calls are TRBV5-1 and TRBJ2-1; 12 positions agree with TRBD2. Germline CDR1 is SGHRS and CDR2 is YFSETQ. V lost 1 base to trimming and J lost 7 bases; unmatched junction nucleotides: 12. The CDR3 contains 18 residues. CDR3 coding DNA: TGCGCCAGCAGCTTGTATGGGTCGGCTAGCGGGGGGGGGAATGAGCAGTTCTTC. It specifies CASSLYGSASGGGNEQFF.

The chain is built from TRBV2 and TRBJ1-1; D not certain. From germline, CDR1 is SNHLY and CDR2 FYNNEI. Trimming removed 8 bases at V and 3 bases at J, with 13 bases between. The CDR3 loop spans 13 amino acids. This CDR3 is CASGKFRDTEAFF. CDR3 sequence (DNA): TGTGCCAGCGGTAAGTTCCGGGACACTGAAGCTTTCTTT.

The chain has TRBV6-6 and TRBJ1-2; D perhaps matches TRBD1 (6 bases). The CDR3 runs to 16 residues. Trimming stripped 2 bases from V and 5 bases from J, with 18 bases between. Germline lookup yields CDR1 MNHNY and CDR2 SVGAGI (reference sequence). The CDR3 DNA reads as TGTGCCAGCAGTTACCCGTCGGGGGGGCGACGGTATGGCTACACCTTC. Amino acids: CASSYPSGGRRYGYTF.

The J gene is TRBJ1-1, the V gene TRBV6-5; D gene ambiguous. There are 14 residues in the CDR3. Germline values: CDR1 MNHEY, CDR2 SVGAGI. Deletions cut 4 bases from V and 3 bases from J, with 12 bases between. The chain's CDR3 is CASSLRHVYTEAFF. The CDR3 DNA follows: TGTGCCAGCAGTTTAAGACACGTTTACACTGAAGCTTTCTTT.

The V and J genes are TRBV7-6 and TRBJ2-5; 7 bases line up with TRBD2. The CDR3 extends over 15 amino acids. The germline V gene encodes CDR1 SGHVS and CDR2 FNYEAQ. With V trimmed by 2 bases and J by 2 bases, 5 bases remained unmatched. Here the CDR3 reads CASSLPRGYQETQYF. The CDR3 DNA is TGTGCCAGCAGCTTACCGCGGGGGTATCAAGAGACCCAGTACTTC.

This clone was seen a few times. The chain carries TRBV5-1 and TRBJ2-7; perhaps TRBD1 as D (5 bases). The CDR3 length is 15 residues. The germline V and J ends were trimmed by 4 bases and 1 base, with 15 bases remaining between them. Germline V lookup: CDR1 SGHRS, CDR2 YFSETQ. Here the CDR3 reads CASSPRQLPSYEQYF. DNA of the CDR3: TGCGCCAGCAGCCCGAGACAGTTACCTTCCTACGAGCAGTACTTC.

CDR3 loop: CASSGLAGGYEQYF. The CDR3 DNA sequence: TGTGCCAGCAGCGGGCTAGCGGGAGGCTACGAGCAGTACTTC. The chain uses TRBV5-6 and TRBJ2-7; 11 bases map to TRBD2. CDR1 is SGHDT, CDR2 YYEEEE, per germline. The CDR3 runs 14 residues. The J segment lost 3 bases and the V segment lost 4 bases, leaving 3 bases of the junction unmatched. Complete variable domain (other parts from reference TRBV5-6 and TRBJ2-7): DAGVTQSPTHLIKTRGQQVTLRCSPKSGHDTVSWYQQALGQGPQFIFQYYEEEERQRGNFPDRFSGHQFPNYSSELNVNALLLGDSALYLCASSGLAGGYEQYFGPGTRLTVT.

This chain links TRBV29-1 with TRBJ2-2; possible D gene TRBD1, 5 bases. V was cut by 2 bases and J by 4 bases, with 8 bases left in between. Germline-derived CDR1 and CDR2 are SQVTM and ANQGSEA. There are 13 residues in the CDR3. CDR3 bases: TGCAGCGTTGAAAAGGGGCTCACCGGGGAGCTGTTTTTT. Protein sequence: CSVEKGLTGELFF.

This clone occurred a few times. This sequence joins TRBV4-1 and TRBJ2-3, with a possible D match to TRBD1 (5 bases). The ends were cut back, 1 base at V and 2 bases at J, with 13 bases in the middle. This CDR3 region has 16 residues. Germline V gene sequence: CDR1 MGHRA, CDR2 YSYEKL. Here the CDR3 DNA reads TGCGCCAGCAGCCAAGGGGGTGGGGCTTCCACAGATACGCAGTATTTT. It yields the protein CASSQGGGASTDTQYF.

V is TRBV11-3 and J is TRBJ1-1, with D perhaps TRBD1 (5 bases). The length of the CDR3 is 14 residues. Germline-derived CDR1 and CDR2 are SGHNT and YENEEA. The germline V and J ends were trimmed by 3 bases and 3 bases, with 11 bases remaining between them. As DNA, the CDR3 is TGTGCCAGCAGCTTTGGGCAGGGATACACTGAAGCTTTCTTT. It yields the protein CASSFGQGYTEAFF.

This clone was counted only a few times. V gene TRBV15 combines with J gene TRBJ2-3, with D tentatively TRBD1 (6 bases). Trimming took 0 bases from V and 0 from J, leaving 10 bases between them. Germline CDR1 is LNHNV and CDR2 is YYDKDF (reference sequence). This CDR3 spans 16 amino acids. The CDR3 DNA sequence: TGTGCCACCAGCAGAGATACAGGGTCTAGCACAGATACGCAGTATTTT. Amino acid sequence: CATSRDTGSSTDTQYF. Complete variable domain (other parts from reference TRBV15 and TRBJ2-3): DAMVIQNPRYQVTQFGKPVTLSCSQTLNHNVMYWYQQKSSQAPKLLFHYYDKDFNNEADTPDNFQSRRPNTSFCFLDIRSPGLGDTAMYLCATSRDTGSSTDTQYFGPGTRLTVL.

The chain carries TRBV9 and TRBJ2-2; TRBD2 matches at 7 bases. Looked up from germline, CDR1 is SGDLS and CDR2 is YYNGEE. This CDR3 spans 16 amino acids. Germline trimming cut 2 bases from V and 6 bases from J; bases unmatched to any gene: 10. The CDR3, as DNA: TGTGCCAGCAGCGTTCAGGAGGGGAGGGCCCCCGGGGAGCTGTTTTTT. Translation: CASSVQEGRAPGELFF.

The chain links TRBV11-3 to TRBJ2-7; the match to TRBD1 covers 9 bases. This CDR3 contains 13 residues. Germline CDR1 reads SGHNT; CDR2 reads YENEEA. Trimming at V came to 7 bases and at J to 7 bases, leaving 8 bases not matched to a gene. CDR3 sequence (DNA): TGTGCCAGCACCCTGGGACAGGGAGGGGAGCAGTACTTC. Residues: CASTLGQGGEQYF.

This chain's CDR3 is CASSLTGTANYGYTF. CDR3 bases: TGTGCCAGCAGTCTTACCGGGACAGCGAACTATGGCTACACCTTC. This sequence joins TRBV27 and TRBJ1-2; the match to TRBD1 covers 7 bases. V was clipped by 5 bases and J by 2 bases; unmatched bases: 8. The germline CDR1 and CDR2 sequences are MNHEY and SMNVEV (reference sequence). The CDR3 runs to 15 residues.

The chain joins TRBV19 to TRBJ1-5; D unclear. Germline lookup yields CDR1 LNHDA and CDR2 SQIVND (reference sequence). This CDR3 is built from 14 residues. Trimming removed 1 base at V and 5 bases at J, with 9 bases between. CDR3 bases: TGTGCCAGTAGTATAGGGCAGTCCTATCAGCCCCAGCATTTT. Translated: CASSIGQSYQPQHF.

This clone was counted between two and nine times. The chain carries TRBV5-1 and TRBJ2-2, with D perhaps TRBD1 (6 bases). Germline CDR1 SGHRS, CDR2 YFSETQ. The ends were cut back, 2 bases at V and 1 base at J, with 15 bases in the middle. The length of the CDR3 is 17 residues. CDR3 coding DNA: TGCGCCAGCAGCTTATCCCCCGGGACACAGAACACCGGGGAGCTGTTTTTT. Encoded protein: CASSLSPGTQNTGELFF.

This clone occurred a few times. The gene calls are TRBV11-3 and TRBJ2-7; D is undetermined. From germline, CDR1 is SGHNT and CDR2 YENEEA. The germline V and J ends were trimmed by 5 bases and 3 bases, with 14 bases remaining between them. The CDR3 loop spans 14 amino acids. CDR3 coding DNA: TGTGCCAGCAGCGCAGCCACCAGCGTCTACGAGCAGTACTTC. Encoded protein: CASSAATSVYEQYF.

The chain combines TRBV9 with TRBJ2-3, with 12 bases identical to TRBD2. Unmatched junction bases numbered 4, after V lost 4 bases and J lost 1 base. The CDR3 totals 16 residues. Per germline, CDR1 SGDLS and CDR2 YYNGEE. CDR3 region: CASSIRTSGGTDTQYF. The DNA for the CDR3 is TGTGCCAGCAGCATTAGGACTAGCGGGGGCACAGATACGCAGTATTTT.

This rearrangement joins TRBV2 to TRBJ1-1, with D hard to call. The CDR3 spans 14 residues. From germline, CDR1 is SNHLY and CDR2 FYNNEI. Trimming took 7 bases from V and 2 from J, leaving 14 bases between them. CDR3 bases: TGTGCCAGCACCCTAGACGGAGTTAACACTGAAGCTTTCTTT. It translates to CASTLDGVNTEAFF.

The chain couples TRBV9 to TRBJ1-6; TRBD1 matches at 7 bases. CDR3 size: 14 residues. With V trimmed by 3 bases and J by 10 bases, 7 bases remained unmatched. Germline CDR1 and CDR2: SGDLS and YYNGEE. The CDR3 sequence: CASSGGGSSSPLHF. CDR3 sequence (DNA): TGTGCCAGCAGCGGAGGGGGCTCTAGCTCACCCCTCCACTTT.

The chain recombines TRBV4-1 with TRBJ2-7; 9 nucleotides align to TRBD1. Germline V gene data show CDR1 as MGHRA and CDR2 as YSYEKL. This CDR3 has 15 residues. V shed 4 bases, J shed 3 bases, and the junction held 7 bases outside the gene matches. CDR3 sequence: CASSPLWTGVYEQYF. The CDR3 coding sequence is TGCGCCAGCAGCCCCTTATGGACAGGGGTCTACGAGCAGTACTTC.

The chain couples TRBV6-6 to TRBJ2-1, with 12 positions matching TRBD2. Germline V gene lookup returns CDR1 MNHNY and CDR2 SVGAGI (reference sequence). Trimming removed 0 bases from V and 10 bases from J; junction bases left unmatched: 7. This CDR3 spans 16 amino acids. CDR3 nucleotides: TGTGCCAGCAGTTACTCCGAGACTAGCGGGAGCGGGGAGCAGTTCTTC. It is translated as CASSYSETSGSGEQFF.

In DNA, the CDR3 is TGTGCCAGCAGCCAACTTGACTATCGGTCGGGCACAGATACGCAGTATTTT. Residues: CASSQLDYRSGTDTQYF. The chain employs TRBV4-2 and TRBJ2-3, with D possibly being TRBD2 (5 bases). The ends were cut back, 2 bases at V and 1 base at J, with 16 bases in the middle. Germline values: CDR1 LGHNA, CDR2 YNFKEQ. This CDR3 region has 17 residues.

The chain combines TRBV6-1 with TRBJ1-5; 7 nucleotides agree with TRBD1. The CDR3 is 15 residues long. CDR1 and CDR2 (germline): MNHNS, SASEGT. The V segment lost 4 bases and the J segment 2 bases; nucleotides outside the gene matches: 5. CDR3 protein: CASSVTGAGNQPQHF. CDR3 nucleotides: TGTGCCAGCAGTGTAACAGGGGCCGGCAATCAGCCCCAGCATTTT.

The V gene is TRBV2, the J gene TRBJ1-1, with D uncertain. CDR3 length: 14 residues. Trimming removed 7 bases at V and 6 bases at J, with 18 bases between. Germline CDR1 is SNHLY and CDR2 is FYNNEI. CDR3 residues: CASMFEGRLSEAFF. The CDR3 region has the DNA TGTGCCAGCATGTTTGAAGGGAGGCTTTCTGAAGCTTTCTTT.